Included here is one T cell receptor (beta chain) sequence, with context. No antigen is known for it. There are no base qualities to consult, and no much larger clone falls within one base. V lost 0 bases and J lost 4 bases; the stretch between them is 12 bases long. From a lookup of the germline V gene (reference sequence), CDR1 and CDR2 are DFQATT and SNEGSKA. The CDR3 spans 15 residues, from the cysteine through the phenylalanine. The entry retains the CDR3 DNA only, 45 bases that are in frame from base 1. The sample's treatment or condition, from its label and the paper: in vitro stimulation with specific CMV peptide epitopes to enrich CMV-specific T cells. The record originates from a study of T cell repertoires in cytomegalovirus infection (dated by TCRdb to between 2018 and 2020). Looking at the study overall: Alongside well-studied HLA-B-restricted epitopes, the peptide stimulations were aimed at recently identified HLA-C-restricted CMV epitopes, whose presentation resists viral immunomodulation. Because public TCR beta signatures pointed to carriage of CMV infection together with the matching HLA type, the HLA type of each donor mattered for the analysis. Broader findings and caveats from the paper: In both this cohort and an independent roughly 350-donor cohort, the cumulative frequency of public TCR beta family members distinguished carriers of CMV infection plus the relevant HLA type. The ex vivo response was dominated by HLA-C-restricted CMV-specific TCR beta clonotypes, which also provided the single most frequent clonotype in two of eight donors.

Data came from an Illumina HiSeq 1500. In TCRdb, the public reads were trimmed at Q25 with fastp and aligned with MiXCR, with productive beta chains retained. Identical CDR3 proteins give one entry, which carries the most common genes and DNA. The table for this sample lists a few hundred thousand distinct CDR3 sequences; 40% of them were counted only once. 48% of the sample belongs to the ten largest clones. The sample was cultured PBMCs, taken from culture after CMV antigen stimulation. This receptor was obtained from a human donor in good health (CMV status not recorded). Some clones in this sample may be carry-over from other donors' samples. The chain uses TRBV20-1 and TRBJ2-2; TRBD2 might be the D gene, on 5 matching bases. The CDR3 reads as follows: CSAREAGLTTGELFF. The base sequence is TGCAGTGCTAGAGAGGCAGGACTGACCACCGGGGAGCTGTTTTTT.